This entry lists 10 T cell receptor beta chains sequenced from one sample in a study of shared clonotypes between healthy human individuals. Generated by immunoSEQ multiplex PCR, the TCRdb table keeps only in-frame clones and is missing some. This repertoire shows some 700,000 clones, about 92% found once; its top ten account for approximately 35%. Material: memory CD8+ T cells from PBMCs. The subset here: CD45RO+ cells pooled with CCR7-negative TemRA cells. The source of these receptors is a man between 18 and 29 years old in good health. Some clones in this sample may be carry-over from other donors' samples.

The gene calls are TRBV27 and TRBJ2-5; 8 positions agree with TRBD2. The CDR3 runs to 16 residues. Germline trimming cut 6 bases from V and 7 bases from J; bases unmatched to any gene: 16. Germline CDR1 MNHEY, CDR2 SMNVEV (reference sequence). In DNA form, the CDR3 reads TGTGCCAGCAGCGGGAGGGATGGATCGTTTTATGGGACCCAGTACTTC. Translating it yields CASSGRDGSFYGTQYF.

The chain employs TRBV7-2 and TRBJ2-5; D is uncertain. Trimming took 0 bases from V and 5 from J, leaving 10 bases between them. This CDR3 is 14 amino acids long. CDR1 and CDR2 (germline): SGHTA, FQGNSA. The CDR3 reads CASSLAIGGETQYF. The DNA of the CDR3 is TGTGCCAGCAGCTTAGCTATCGGTGGGGAGACCCAGTACTTC.

The gene calls are TRBV19 and TRBJ1-5; 7 nucleotides match TRBD1. The CDR3 consists of 14 residues. CDR1 and CDR2 from the germline V gene are LNHDA and SQIVND (reference sequence). The V segment lost 1 base and the J segment 5 bases; nucleotides outside the gene matches: 2. CDR3 nucleotides: TGTGCCAGTAGTATAGCTCAGGGGGATCAGCCCCAGCATTTT. The encoded protein is CASSIAQGDQPQHF. The variable domain in full, with the rest retrieved from reference TRBV19 and TRBJ1-5, is DGGITQSPKYLFRKEGQNVTLSCEQNLNHDAMYWYRQDPGQGLRLIYYSQIVNDFQKGDIAEGYSVSREKKESFPLTVTSAQKNPTAFYLCASSIAQGDQPQHFGDGTRLSIL.

This chain connects TRBV27 to TRBJ2-2, with 12 positions matching TRBD2. Looked up from germline, CDR1 is MNHEY and CDR2 is SMNVEV (reference sequence). V shed 5 bases, J shed 4 bases, and the junction held 8 bases outside the gene matches. The CDR3 runs 17 residues. CDR3 bases: TGTGCCAGCAGTCCGCGGACTAGCGGGGCCAGCACCGGGGAGCTGTTTTTT. Translation: CASSPRTSGASTGELFF.

This clone appeared a single time. This chain joins TRBV10-3 and TRBJ1-5; D gene uncertain. The CDR3 spans 15 residues. V was clipped by 0 bases and J by 5 bases, with 11 bases between them. Germline assignment: CDR1 ENHRY and CDR2 SYGVKD. CDR3 nucleotide sequence: TGTGCCATCAGTGAGTCTGAGGGCATATATCAGCCCCAGCATTTT. Its protein product is CAISESEGIYQPQHF.

This chain connects TRBV9 to TRBJ2-7; the match to TRBD1 covers 9 bases. Per the germline V gene, CDR1 is SGDLS and CDR2 is YYNGEE. V lost 1 base to trimming and J lost 4 bases; unmatched junction nucleotides: 9. This CDR3 contains 16 residues. The CDR3 spells CASSVSGTGFGYEQYF. In nucleotides, the CDR3 is TGTGCCAGCAGCGTATCCGGGACAGGGTTTGGGTACGAGCAGTACTTC. Together with reference TRBV9 and TRBJ2-7, the CDR3 gives the full variable domain: DSGVTQTPKHLITATGQRVTLRCSPRSGDLSVYWYQQSLDQGLQFLIQYYNGEERAKGNILERFSAQQFPDLHSELNLSSLELGDSALYFCASSVSGTGFGYEQYFGPGTRLTVT.

The V call is TRBV6-5, the J call TRBJ2-2; a weak D match, TRBD2 (6 bases). V shed 5 bases and J shed 3 bases, with 10 bases lying between them. In germline, CDR1 is MNHEY, CDR2 SVGAGI. This CDR3 region has 14 residues. CDR3 DNA sequence: TGTGCCAGCAGTGCTAGCGCCTACACCGGGGAGCTGTTTTTT. This codes for CASSASAYTGELFF.

This chain joins TRBV28 and TRBJ2-2; TRBD1 matches 9 bases. Unmatched junction bases numbered 9, after V lost 3 bases and J lost 4 bases. Germline loops: CDR1 MDHEN, CDR2 SYDVKM. This CDR3 has 17 residues. This CDR3 is CASSLGPDRGGTGELFF. The CDR3 DNA is TGTGCCAGCAGTTTGGGGCCGGACAGGGGTGGCACCGGGGAGCTGTTTTTT.

This chain uses TRBV5-4 with TRBJ2-7; either TRBD1 or TRBD2 may supply D (5 bases each). The CDR3 covers 16 residues. V was clipped by 1 base and J by 0 bases, with 14 bases between them. Germline V lookup: CDR1 SGHNT, CDR2 YYREEE (reference sequence). In DNA form, the CDR3 reads TGTGCCAGCAGCTTGCCCGGGACCACACTCTCCTACGAGCAGTACTTC. Its translation is CASSLPGTTLSYEQYF.

The V call is TRBV6-5, the J call TRBJ2-7; 10 bases line up with TRBD2. The V gene's germline CDR1 is MNHEY and CDR2 SVGAGI. The junction had 1 base not matched to a gene; V was cut back by 2 bases and J by 3 bases. There are 14 residues in the CDR3. CDR3 protein: CASSYGTSVYEQYF. Written as DNA, the CDR3 is TGTGCCAGCAGTTACGGGACTAGCGTCTACGAGCAGTACTTC.